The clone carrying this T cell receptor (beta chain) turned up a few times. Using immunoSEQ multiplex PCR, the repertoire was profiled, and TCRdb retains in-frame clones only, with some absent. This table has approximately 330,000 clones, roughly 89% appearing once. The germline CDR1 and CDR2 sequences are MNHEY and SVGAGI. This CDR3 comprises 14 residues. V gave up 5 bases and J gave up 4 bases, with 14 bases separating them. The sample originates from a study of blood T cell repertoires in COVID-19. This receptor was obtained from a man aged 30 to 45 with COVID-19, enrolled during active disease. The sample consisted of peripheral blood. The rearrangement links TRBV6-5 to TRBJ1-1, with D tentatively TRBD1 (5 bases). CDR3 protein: CASSPREGFTEAFF. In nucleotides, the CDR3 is TGTGCCAGCAGTCCCCGGGAGGGGTTCACTGAAGCTTTCTTT.